This entry lists 27 T cell receptor beta chains sequenced from one sample in a study of breast tumors, draining lymph nodes, adjacent tissues listed by TCRdb under 2016. Lymph node samples came from the axillary draining lymph nodes of breast cancer patients. The library relied on multiplex PCR. Instrument used: Illumina HiSeq 2000. TCRdb trimmed the raw reads at Q25, called clones with MiXCR and kept productive beta chains. Each entry is one CDR3 protein sequence, shown with its most common DNA and genes. The sample table contains 83,000 or so distinct CDR3 sequences; only one count was recorded for roughly 20% of them. The top ten hold 2% to 3% of the sample. The source material was axillary lymph node tissue. All receptors derive from a female donor with breast cancer. Some clones in this sample may be carry-over from other donors' samples.

This clonotype was seen many times. V and J are TRBV7-6 and TRBJ2-3; D gene uncertain. Germline CDR1 reads SGHVS; CDR2 reads FNYEAQ. This CDR3 spans 18 amino acids. The V end lost 1 base, the J end lost 0 bases, and 17 bases lay between the germline ends. The chain's CDR3 is CASSLEPRTSASTDTQYF. In DNA, the CDR3 is TGTGCCAGCAGCTTAGAGCCCCGTACGTCAGCTAGCACAGATACGCAGTATTTT. Full variable domain (remainder filled in from reference TRBV7-6 and TRBJ2-3): GAGVSQSPRYKVTKRGQDVALRCDPISGHVSLYWYRQALGQGPEFLTYFNYEAQQDKSGLPNDRFSAERPEGSISTLTIQRTEQRDSAMYRCASSLEPRTSASTDTQYFGPGTRLTVL.

Concerning this clonotype: One junction end does not reproduce the germline sequence, and a read error may be involved. J is TRBJ2-5 and V is TRBV2; D is unclear. CDR1 SNHLY and CDR2 FYNNEI come from the germline V gene. This CDR3 spans 13 amino acids. The DNA for the CDR3 is TGTGCCTGCAGCTTGGATAGGGTGGAGACCCAGTACTTC. This sequence encodes CACSLDRVETQYF.

Worth noting for this clonotype: This could be a read error, since a much larger clone is one nucleotide away. The genes are TRBV30 and TRBJ2-7; 7 bases line up with TRBD1. CDR3 size: 12 residues. In germline, CDR1 is GTSNPN, CDR2 SVGIG (reference sequence). CDR3 in amino acids: CAWRNRGNERYF. The CDR3 DNA is TGTGCCTGGAGAAACAGGGGAAACGAGCGGTACTTC. The full variable domain, with the rest looked up from reference TRBV30 and TRBJ2-7, is SQTIHQWPATLVQPVGSPLSLECTVEGTSNPNLYWYRQAAGRGLQLLFYSVGIGQISSEVPQNLSASRPQDRQFILSSKKLLLSDSGFYLCAWRNRGNERYFGPGTRLTVT.

This clonotype was seen ten or more times. The chain has TRBV6-5 and TRBJ2-5, with 8 positions matching TRBD2. Germline CDR1 reads MNHEY; CDR2 reads SVGAGI. Unmatched junction bases numbered 2, after V lost 0 bases and J lost 5 bases. There are 14 residues in the CDR3. The CDR3 sequence: CASSYSRLAETQYF. As DNA, the CDR3 is TGTGCCAGCAGTTACTCGAGACTAGCGGAGACCCAGTACTTC.

Note on this clonotype: Relative to the germline gene, one junction end is altered; a read error may explain this. V and J are TRBV5-1 and TRBJ1-6; 10 bases fit TRBD1. The CDR3 has 16 residues. Per the germline V gene, CDR1 is SGHRS and CDR2 is YFSETQ. The CDR3 loop is CASSRGSGTGDSPLRF. In DNA, the CDR3 is TGCGCCAGCAGCAGAGGTTCCGGGACAGGGGATTCACCCCTCCGCTTT.

The sample holds many counts of this clonotype. The V and J genes are TRBV19 and TRBJ2-7, with TRBD1 as a possible D gene (6 bases). Germline V gene data show CDR1 as LNHDA and CDR2 as SQIVND (reference sequence). The CDR3 runs 13 residues. Trimming shortened V by 3 bases and J by 7 bases, and 13 bases separated the two germline ends. For the CDR3, the DNA is TGTGCCAGTAGTATCCAGGGGAAGGGGGAGCAGTACTTC. It is translated as CASSIQGKGEQYF.

There are many counts of this clonotype. The chain joins TRBV6-5 to TRBJ2-7; 13 bases line up with TRBD2. The CDR3 runs to 14 residues. Germline V gene lookup returns CDR1 MNHEY and CDR2 SVGAGI. J gave up 9 bases and V 2 bases, and 4 bases lay outside the gene matches. CDR3 in DNA: TGTGCCAGCAGTTACCCCGGACTAGCGGGAGTGCAGTACTTC. Amino acids: CASSYPGLAGVQYF.

This clonotype was seen at least ten times. This chain links TRBV7-2 with TRBJ2-7, with D hard to call. This CDR3 is built from 15 residues. Germline loops: CDR1 SGHTA, CDR2 FQGNSA. V lost 2 bases to trimming and J lost 7 bases, with 18 bases between them. The CDR3 DNA reads as TGTGCCAGCAGCTTATCCTCGGCCAACCCTCGGGAGCAGTACTTC. Residues: CASSLSSANPREQYF.

In the case of this clonotype: This may come from a read error, since a much larger clone is one base off. The V gene is TRBV27, the J gene TRBJ2-7; D is undetermined. Trimming shortened V by 7 bases and J by 5 bases, and 18 bases separated the two germline ends. Germline CDR1 MNHEY, CDR2 SMNVEV (reference sequence). This CDR3 has 14 residues. This CDR3 is CASKFYRAANEQYF. The CDR3 DNA follows: TGTGCCAGCAAATTTTACAGAGCTGCCAACGAGCAGTACTTC.

Regarding this clonotype: A much larger clone differs by one base, so this may be a read error. The chain carries TRBV4-2 and TRBJ2-1; D is uncertain. Germline values: CDR1 LGHNA, CDR2 YNFKEQ. The CDR3 totals 13 residues. CDR3 in amino acids: CAGSPHVDNEQFF. CDR3 nucleotide sequence: TGTGCCGGCAGCCCTCATGTGGACAATGAGCAGTTCTTC.

At least ten counts were recorded for this clonotype. This chain uses TRBV7-2 with TRBJ1-5; D gene uncertain. The germline CDR1 and CDR2 sequences are SGHTA and FQGNSA. This CDR3 has 13 residues. V gave up 5 bases and J gave up 10 bases, with 15 bases separating them. The CDR3 region is CASSQDPTRPQHF. In nucleotides, the CDR3 is TGTGCCAGCAGCCAAGACCCCACCAGACCCCAGCATTTT.

There are many counts of this clonotype. This chain uses TRBV6-2 or TRBV6-3 with TRBJ2-3; TRBD2 matches 10 bases. Germline assignment: CDR1 MNHEY and CDR2 SVGEGT. The ends lost 6 bases at V and 2 bases at J; junction bases unmatched: 11. CDR3 length: 17 amino acids. DNA of the CDR3: TGTGCCAGCAGGTCCGGGACTAGCGATTCTCCCACAGATACGCAGTATTTT. Amino acid sequence: CASRSGTSDSPTDTQYF.

This clonotype was picked up many times. The chain carries TRBV27 and TRBJ2-7; 7 bases are a match to TRBD2. CDR3 length equals 15 residues. Unmatched junction bases numbered 16, after V lost 7 bases and J lost 7 bases. The germline V gene has CDR1 MNHEY and CDR2 SMNVEV (reference sequence). The CDR3 DNA sequence: TGTGCCAGCAACGGGCGGCGGGCGGGAGCAATTGAGCAGTACTTC. Translating it yields CASNGRRAGAIEQYF.

The genes are TRBV10-3 and TRBJ1-1; TRBD1 matches 8 bases. This CDR3 has 14 amino acids. With 7 bases clipped from V and 4 bases from J, the junction kept 8 bases outside the gene matches. CDR1 and CDR2 from the germline V gene are ENHRY and SYGVKD. CDR3 residues: CAINDRGGGTEAFF. Written as DNA, the CDR3 is TGTGCCATCAACGACAGGGGAGGAGGCACTGAAGCTTTCTTT.

A few counts support this clonotype. V usage is TRBV28 and J usage is TRBJ2-5, with D perhaps matching TRBD1 or TRBD2 (5 bases each). V dropped 8 bases and J dropped 2 bases, with 18 bases sitting between them. CDR1 is MDHEN and CDR2 is SYDVKM in the germline V gene. There are 15 residues in the CDR3. CDR3 DNA sequence: TGTGCCAGCGGGTACCGGGACCACCCACAAGAGACCCAGTACTTC. Amino acids: CASGYRDHPQETQYF.

This CDR3 is CASSQREGGGPSYNEQFF. The CDR3 DNA reads TGCGCCAGCAGCCAAAGGGAGGGGGGCGGGCCTTCCTACAATGAGCAGTTCTTC. J is TRBJ2-1 and V is TRBV4-3; TRBD2 might be the D (7 bases). Trimming left V 2 bases short and J 1 base short, with 18 bases between. Per the germline V gene, CDR1 is LGHNA and CDR2 is YSLEER. There are 18 residues in the CDR3.

Points on this clonotype: A much larger clone lies one base from this, so it may be a read error. The chain is built from TRBV6-5 and TRBJ2-5; TRBD1 matches 7 bases. The CDR3 loop spans 15 amino acids. Losses at the gene ends were 7 bases for V and 2 bases for J; bases not matched to a gene: 10. Per the germline V gene, CDR1 is MNHEY and CDR2 is SVGAGI. This chain's CDR3 is CASNPGTDLQETQYF. For the CDR3, the DNA is TGTGCCAGCAACCCCGGGACAGACCTTCAAGAGACCCAGTACTTC.

With regard to this clonotype: It may be a read error: a sequence one base away is much more abundant. A read error is likely, as this CDR3 ends without the conserved phenylalanine or tryptophan. The J gene is TRBJ2-7, the V gene TRBV10-3; TRBD1 might be the D (6 bases). Germline CDR1 ENHRY, CDR2 SYGVKD. The CDR3 is 13 amino acids. Trimming removed 5 bases at V and 4 bases at J, with 12 bases between. In DNA form, the CDR3 reads TGTGCCATCAGTAGGGGGAGCCTTTACGAGCAGTACTCC. Its translation: CAISRGSLYEQYS.

With regard to this clonotype: A much larger clonotype is one base distant, so this may be a read error. The chain recombines TRBV7-2 with TRBJ2-1, with D perhaps TRBD1 or TRBD2 (5 bases each). V was shortened by 5 bases and J by 12 bases, with 20 bases between the two germline ends. The CDR3 totals 14 residues. Germline CDR1 and CDR2: SGHTA and FQGNSA. The DNA for the CDR3 is TGTGCCAGCAGCCCAGGGACGTTGGGGGATGGGCAGTTCTTC. Translation gives CASSPGTLGDGQFF.

The table lists this clonotype with many counts. The CDR3 sequence: CASILRTGGSNQPQHF. The CDR3 nucleotides read TGCGCCAGCATCCTAAGGACAGGGGGGAGCAATCAGCCCCAGCATTTT. The rearrangement joins TRBV10-1 to TRBJ1-5; 10 nucleotides line up with TRBD1. CDR1 is WNHNN and CDR2 is SYGVQD in the germline V gene (reference sequence). With V trimmed by 7 bases and J by 1 base, 7 bases remained unmatched. The CDR3 length is 16 residues.

Turning to this clonotype: The conserved final phenylalanine or tryptophan is absent from the CDR3, which likely points to a read error. This chain's CDR3 is CASSGTIDYEQYC. CDR3 sequence (DNA): TGCGCCAGCAGCGGGACAATCGATTACGAGCAGTACTGC. The V call is TRBV9, the J call TRBJ2-7; D might be TRBD2 (7 bases). The V gene's germline CDR1 is SGDLS and CDR2 YYNGEE. This CDR3 spans 13 amino acids.

In its sample, this clonotype was seen many times. The rearrangement joins TRBV2 to TRBJ2-5; D call uncertain. This CDR3 has 13 amino acids. Trimming removed 8 bases at V and 4 bases at J, with 14 bases between. Germline assignment: CDR1 SNHLY and CDR2 FYNNEI. DNA of the CDR3: TGTGCCAGCGGAAGGAACATTCGAGAGACCCAGTACTTC. It specifies CASGRNIRETQYF. The complete variable domain, with remaining parts taken from reference TRBV2 and TRBJ2-5, reads EPEVTQTPSHQVTQMGQEVILRCVPISNHLYFYWYRQILGQKVEFLVSFYNNEISEKSEIFDDQFSVERPDGSNFTLKIRSTKLEDSAMYFCASGRNIRETQYFGPGTRLLVL.

This clonotype has ten or more counts. V is TRBV5-1 and J is TRBJ2-2; 8 bases match TRBD1. The CDR3 is 16 amino acids. The V segment lost 0 bases and the J segment 4 bases; nucleotides outside the gene matches: 5. Germline V gives CDR1 SGHRS, CDR2 YFSETQ. CDR3 amino acids: CASSLAPQGATGELFF. Written as DNA, the CDR3 is TGCGCCAGCAGCTTGGCCCCCCAGGGGGCCACCGGGGAGCTGTTTTTT.

This clonotype was observed many times. The J gene is TRBJ2-7, the V gene TRBV6-5; TRBD1 agrees at 8 bases. The V gene's germline CDR1 is MNHEY and CDR2 SVGAGI. V lost 3 bases and J lost 6; bases outside the gene matches: 10. CDR3 size: 15 residues. The DNA of the CDR3 is TGTGCCAGCAGTTATTCTACGGGACAGGTCAGCGAGCAGTACTTC. Protein: CASSYSTGQVSEQYF.

This clonotype appeared many times. This chain connects TRBV15 to TRBJ2-1; TRBD1 or TRBD2 may be the D gene (5 bases each). This CDR3 is 14 amino acids long. V was shortened by 3 bases and J by 8 bases, with 14 bases between the two germline ends. Per germline, CDR1 LNHNV and CDR2 YYDKDF (reference sequence). The CDR3 region has the DNA TGTGCCACCAGCAGCCTTCAGGGAGCCTATGAGCAGTTCTTC. Its translation: CATSSLQGAYEQFF.

This clonotype was found a few times. The rearrangement uses TRBV28 and TRBJ2-7; weak D call: TRBD2 (6 bases). Germline V lookup: CDR1 MDHEN, CDR2 SYDVKM. This CDR3 region has 12 residues. Trimming stripped 6 bases from V and 12 bases from J, with 18 bases between. In DNA, the CDR3 is TGTGCCAGCAGCTCCCGGGACTCCTCGCGGTACTTC. Translating it yields CASSSRDSSRYF.

This clonotype has a handful of counts. A much larger clone differs by one base, so this may be a read error. The chain employs TRBV6-6 and TRBJ2-1, with D hard to call. The CDR3 runs to 12 residues. Trimming shortened V by 5 bases and J by 6 bases, and 8 bases separated the two germline ends. Germline assignment: CDR1 MNHNY and CDR2 SVGAGI (reference sequence). Here the CDR3 reads CASSPKANEQFF. The CDR3 DNA reads as TGTGCCAGCAGTCCGAAAGCCAATGAGCAGTTCTTC.